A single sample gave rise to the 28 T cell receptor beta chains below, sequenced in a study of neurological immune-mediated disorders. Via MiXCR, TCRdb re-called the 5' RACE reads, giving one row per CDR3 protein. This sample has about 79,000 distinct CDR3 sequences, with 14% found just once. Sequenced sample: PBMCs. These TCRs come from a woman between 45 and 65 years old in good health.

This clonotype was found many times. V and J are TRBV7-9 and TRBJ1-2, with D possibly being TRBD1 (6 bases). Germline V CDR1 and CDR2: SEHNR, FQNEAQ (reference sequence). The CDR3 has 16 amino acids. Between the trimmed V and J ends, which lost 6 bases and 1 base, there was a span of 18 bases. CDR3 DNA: TGTGCCAGCAGTCCCACCTTCAGGACAGTTAACTATGGCTACACCTTC. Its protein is CASSPTFRTVNYGYTF.

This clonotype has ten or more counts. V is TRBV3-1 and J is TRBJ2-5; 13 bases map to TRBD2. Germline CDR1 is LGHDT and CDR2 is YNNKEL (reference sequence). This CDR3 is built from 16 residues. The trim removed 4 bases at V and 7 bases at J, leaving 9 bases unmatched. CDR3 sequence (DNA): TGTGCCAGCAGCCCGGACGGAACTAGCGGGAGGGGGACCCAGTACTTC. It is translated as CASSPDGTSGRGTQYF.

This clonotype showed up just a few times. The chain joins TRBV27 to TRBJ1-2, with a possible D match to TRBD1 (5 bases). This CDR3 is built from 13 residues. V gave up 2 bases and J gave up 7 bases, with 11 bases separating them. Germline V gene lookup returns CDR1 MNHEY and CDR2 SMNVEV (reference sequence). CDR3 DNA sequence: TGTGCCAGCAGTTTACAGGGAAGCGGTGGCTACACCTTC. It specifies CASSLQGSGGYTF.

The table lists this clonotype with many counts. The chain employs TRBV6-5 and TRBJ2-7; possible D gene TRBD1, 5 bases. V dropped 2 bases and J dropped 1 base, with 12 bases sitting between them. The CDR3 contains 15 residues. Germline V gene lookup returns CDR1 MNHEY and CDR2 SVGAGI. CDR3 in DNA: TGTGCCAGCAGTTACCCAGGGATTGGGTCCTACGAGCAGTACTTC. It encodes CASSYPGIGSYEQYF.

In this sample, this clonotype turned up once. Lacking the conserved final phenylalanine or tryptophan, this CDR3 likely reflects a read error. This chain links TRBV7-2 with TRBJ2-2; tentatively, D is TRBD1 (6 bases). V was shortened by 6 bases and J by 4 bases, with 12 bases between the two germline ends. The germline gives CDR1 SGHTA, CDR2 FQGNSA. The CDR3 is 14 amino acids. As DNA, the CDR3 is TGTGCCAGCAGTTTACAGGGTACCACCGGGGAGCTGTTTATT. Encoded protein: CASSLQGTTGELFI.

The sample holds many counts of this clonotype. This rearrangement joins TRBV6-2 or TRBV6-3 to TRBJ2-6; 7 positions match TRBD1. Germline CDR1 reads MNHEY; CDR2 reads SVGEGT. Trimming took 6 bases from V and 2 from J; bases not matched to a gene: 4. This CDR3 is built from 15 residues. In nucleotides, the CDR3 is TGTGCCAGCAGCCAAGGGGGCGCTGGGGCCAACGTCCTGACTTTC. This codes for CASSQGGAGANVLTF.

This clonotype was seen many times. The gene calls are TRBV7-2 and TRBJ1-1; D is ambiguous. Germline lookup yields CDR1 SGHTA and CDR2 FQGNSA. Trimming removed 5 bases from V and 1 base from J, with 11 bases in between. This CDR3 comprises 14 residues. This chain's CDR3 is CASSLMPPNTEAFF. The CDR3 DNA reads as TGTGCCAGCAGCCTAATGCCGCCGAACACTGAAGCTTTCTTT.

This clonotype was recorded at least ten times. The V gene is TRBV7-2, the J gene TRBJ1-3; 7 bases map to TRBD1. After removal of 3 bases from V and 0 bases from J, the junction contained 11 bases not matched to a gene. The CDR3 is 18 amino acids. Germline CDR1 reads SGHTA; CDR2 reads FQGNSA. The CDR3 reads CASSLGLGQLYSGNTIYF. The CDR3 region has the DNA TGTGCCAGCAGCTTGGGGCTGGGACAGCTCTACTCTGGAAACACCATATATTTT.

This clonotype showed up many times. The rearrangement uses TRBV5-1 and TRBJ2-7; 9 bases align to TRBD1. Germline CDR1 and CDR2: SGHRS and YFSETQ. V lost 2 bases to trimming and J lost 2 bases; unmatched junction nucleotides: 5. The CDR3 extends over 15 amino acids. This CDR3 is CASSLQGAGTYEQYF. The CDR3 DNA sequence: TGCGCCAGCAGCTTACAGGGGGCGGGCACCTACGAGCAGTACTTC.

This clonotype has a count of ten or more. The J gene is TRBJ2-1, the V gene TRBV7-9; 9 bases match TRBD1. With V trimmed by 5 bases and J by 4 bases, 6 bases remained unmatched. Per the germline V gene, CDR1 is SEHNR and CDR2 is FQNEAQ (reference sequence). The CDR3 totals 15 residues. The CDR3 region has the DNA TGTGCCAGCAGCAACCGACAGGGGGATTACAATGAGCAGTTCTTC. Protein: CASSNRQGDYNEQFF. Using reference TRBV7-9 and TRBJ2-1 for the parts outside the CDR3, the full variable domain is DTGVSQNPRHKITKRGQNVTFRCDPISEHNRLYWYRQTLGQGPEFLTYFQNEAQLEKSRLLSDRFSAERPKGSFSTLEIQRTEQGDSAMYLCASSNRQGDYNEQFFGPGTRLTVL.

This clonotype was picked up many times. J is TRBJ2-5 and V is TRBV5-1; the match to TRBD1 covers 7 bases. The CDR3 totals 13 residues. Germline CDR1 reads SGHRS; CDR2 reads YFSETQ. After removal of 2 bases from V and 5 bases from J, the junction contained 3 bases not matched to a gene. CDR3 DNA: TGCGCCAGCAGCTTACAGGGACAGGAGACCCAGTACTTC. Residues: CASSLQGQETQYF.

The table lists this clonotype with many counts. CDR3 DNA: TGCAGTGCTAGCCTCCGCTCCTACGAGCAGTACTTC. Translated, it gives CSASLRSYEQYF. The chain links TRBV20-1 to TRBJ2-7, with unresolved D. The V and J ends lost 3 bases and 0 bases respectively, with 6 bases between them. The CDR3 is 12 residues long. Germline loops: CDR1 DFQATT, CDR2 SNEGSKA (reference sequence).

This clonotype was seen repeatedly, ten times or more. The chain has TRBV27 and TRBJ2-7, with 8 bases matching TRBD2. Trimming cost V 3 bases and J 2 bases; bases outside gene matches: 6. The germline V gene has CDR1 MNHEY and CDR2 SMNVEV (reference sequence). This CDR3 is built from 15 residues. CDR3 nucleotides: TGTGCCAGCAGTTTCCTGACTAGCGCAACCTACGAGCAGTACTTC. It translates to CASSFLTSATYEQYF.

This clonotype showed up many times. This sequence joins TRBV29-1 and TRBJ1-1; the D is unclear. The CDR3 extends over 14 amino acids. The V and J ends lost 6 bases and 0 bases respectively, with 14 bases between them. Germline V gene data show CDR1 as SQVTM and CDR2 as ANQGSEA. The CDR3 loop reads CSVVPNIMNTEAFF. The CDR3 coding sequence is TGCAGCGTCGTTCCGAATATTATGAACACTGAAGCTTTCTTT.

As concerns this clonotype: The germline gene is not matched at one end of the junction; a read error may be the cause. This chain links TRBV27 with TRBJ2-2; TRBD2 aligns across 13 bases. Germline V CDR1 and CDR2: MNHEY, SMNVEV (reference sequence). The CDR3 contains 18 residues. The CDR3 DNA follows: TGTGCAAGCAGTTCCACACAACTAGCGGGGGGGCCGGGCGGGGAGCTGTTTTTT. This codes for CASSSTQLAGGPGGELFF.

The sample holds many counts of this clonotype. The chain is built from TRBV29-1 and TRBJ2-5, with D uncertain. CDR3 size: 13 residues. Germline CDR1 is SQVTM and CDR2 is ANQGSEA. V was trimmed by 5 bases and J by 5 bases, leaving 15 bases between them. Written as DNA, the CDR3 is TGCAGCGTTTTACTGACCGGTGGGGAGACCCAGTACTTC. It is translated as CSVLLTGGETQYF. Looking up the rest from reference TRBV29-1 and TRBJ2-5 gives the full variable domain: SAVISQKPSRDICQRGTSLTIQCQVDSQVTMMFWYRQQPGQSLTLIATANQGSEATYESGFVIDKFPISRPNLTFSTLTVSNMSPEDSSIYLCSVLLTGGETQYFGPGTRLLVL.

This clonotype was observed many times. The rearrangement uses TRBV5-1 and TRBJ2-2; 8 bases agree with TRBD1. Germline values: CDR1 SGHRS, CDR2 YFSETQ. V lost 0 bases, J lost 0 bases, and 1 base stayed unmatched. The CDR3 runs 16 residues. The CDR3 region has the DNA TGCGCCAGCAGCTTGGGGGACAGGCCGAACACCGGGGAGCTGTTTTTT. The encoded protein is CASSLGDRPNTGELFF.

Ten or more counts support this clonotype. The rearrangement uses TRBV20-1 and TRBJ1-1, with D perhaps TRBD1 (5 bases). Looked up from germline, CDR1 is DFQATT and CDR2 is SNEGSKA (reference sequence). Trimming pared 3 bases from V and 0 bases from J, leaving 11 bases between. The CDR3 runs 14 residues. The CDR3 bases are TGCAGTGCTAGTCTGGGACGGTTGAACACTGAAGCTTTCTTT. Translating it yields CSASLGRLNTEAFF.

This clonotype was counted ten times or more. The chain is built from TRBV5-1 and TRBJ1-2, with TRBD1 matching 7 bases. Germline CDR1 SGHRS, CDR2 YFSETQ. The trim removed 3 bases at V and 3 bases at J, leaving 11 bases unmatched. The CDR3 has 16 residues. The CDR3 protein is CASSSYRTGLDYGYTF. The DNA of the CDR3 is TGCGCCAGCAGCTCCTATAGGACAGGATTGGACTATGGCTACACCTTC.

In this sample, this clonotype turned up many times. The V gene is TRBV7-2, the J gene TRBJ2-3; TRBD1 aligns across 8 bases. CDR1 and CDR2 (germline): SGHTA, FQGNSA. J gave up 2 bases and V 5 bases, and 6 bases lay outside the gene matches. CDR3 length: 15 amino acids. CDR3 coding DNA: TGTGCCAGCAGCGCGAGACAGGGGATCACAGATACGCAGTATTTT. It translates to CASSARQGITDTQYF.

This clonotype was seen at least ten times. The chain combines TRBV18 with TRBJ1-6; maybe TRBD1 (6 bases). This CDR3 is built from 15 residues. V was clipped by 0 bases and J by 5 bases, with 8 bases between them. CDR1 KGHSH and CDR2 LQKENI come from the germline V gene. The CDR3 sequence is CASSPPAGDNSPLHF. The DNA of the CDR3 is TGTGCCAGCTCACCACCGGCAGGGGATAATTCACCCCTCCACTTT.

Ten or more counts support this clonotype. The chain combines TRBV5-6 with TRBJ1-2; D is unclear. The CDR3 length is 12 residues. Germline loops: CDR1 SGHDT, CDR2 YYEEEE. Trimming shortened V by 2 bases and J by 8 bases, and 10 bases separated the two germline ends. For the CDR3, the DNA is TGTGCCAGCAGCTTCTCTTCCCGGGGCTACACCTTC. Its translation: CASSFSSRGYTF.

The CDR3: CACSSTGAGEFF. The CDR3 coding sequence is TGTGCCTGCTCCTCGACGGGGGCAGGGGAGTTCTTC. The chain has TRBV2 and TRBJ2-1; the D call may be TRBD1 or TRBD2 (6 bases each). CDR1 is SNHLY, CDR2 FYNNEI, per germline. V was shortened by 11 bases and J by 14 bases, with 22 bases between the two germline ends. CDR3 length: 12 residues.

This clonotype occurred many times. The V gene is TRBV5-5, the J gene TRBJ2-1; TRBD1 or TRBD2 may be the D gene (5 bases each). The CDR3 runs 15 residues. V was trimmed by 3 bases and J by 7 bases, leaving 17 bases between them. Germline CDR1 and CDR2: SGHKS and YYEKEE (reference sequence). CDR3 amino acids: CASSSRTSPGNEQFF. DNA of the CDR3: TGTGCCAGCAGCTCACGGACATCACCGGGGAATGAGCAGTTCTTC. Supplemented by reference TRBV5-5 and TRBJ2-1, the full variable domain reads DAGVTQSPTHLIKTRGQQVTLRCSPISGHKSVSWYQQVLGQGPQFIFQYYEKEERGRGNFPDRFSARQFPNYSSELNVNALLLGDSALYLCASSSRTSPGNEQFFGPGTRLTVL.

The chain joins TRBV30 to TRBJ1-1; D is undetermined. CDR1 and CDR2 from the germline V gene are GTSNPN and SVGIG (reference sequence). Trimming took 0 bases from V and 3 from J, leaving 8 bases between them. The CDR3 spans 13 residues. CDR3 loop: CAWSVLTHTEAFF. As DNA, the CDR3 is TGTGCCTGGAGTGTACTCACCCACACTGAAGCTTTCTTT.

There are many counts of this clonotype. CDR3 coding DNA: TGTGCCAGCAGCGTAGCTCTCGGCGCCGGGGAGCTGTTTTTT. Amino acid sequence: CASSVALGAGELFF. This sequence joins TRBV9 and TRBJ2-2, with unresolved D. The CDR3 contains 14 residues. Per germline, CDR1 SGDLS and CDR2 YYNGEE. V dropped 0 bases and J dropped 6 bases, with 9 bases sitting between them.

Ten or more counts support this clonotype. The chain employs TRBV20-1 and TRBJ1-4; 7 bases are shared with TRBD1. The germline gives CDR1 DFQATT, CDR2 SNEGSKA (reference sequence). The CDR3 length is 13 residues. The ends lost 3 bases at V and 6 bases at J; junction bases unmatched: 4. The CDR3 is CSARTGRDEKLFF. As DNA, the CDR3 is TGCAGTGCTAGGACAGGGCGTGATGAAAAACTGTTTTTT.

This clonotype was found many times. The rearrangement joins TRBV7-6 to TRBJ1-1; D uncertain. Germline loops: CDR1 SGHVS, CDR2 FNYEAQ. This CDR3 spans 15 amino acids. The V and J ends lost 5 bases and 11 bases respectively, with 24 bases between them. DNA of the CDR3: TGTGCCAGCAGCCCTACCTGGGTGGACCCGCTCTTGGCTTTCTTT. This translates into CASSPTWVDPLLAFF.